This T cell receptor (beta chain) was recovered during a study of low-dose radiotherapy and immunotherapy resistance in tumors (dated by TCRdb to between 2021 and 2024). For the study in its entirety: Patients in Cohort 1 were given 0.5 Gy per fraction every 2 weeks, and the prescribed total PTV dose was 6.5 Gy. Cohort 2 received 1 Gy per fraction every two weeks, with a total of 13 Gy over 26 weeks. Patients were given nivolumab as a 240 mg flat dose every two weeks and ipilimumab at 1 mg/kg every six weeks, with both drugs delivered intravenously. Every two weeks, patients got intravenous cyclophosphamide at 200 mg/m2, given one day ahead of each radiation and immunotherapy administration. Patients took aspirin 300 mg orally once daily for four cycles, starting on cycle 1 day 1. Randomization of trial participants into treatment groups was not performed. Eight patients were included in the translational analysis, namely three from the first dose cohort plus the first five from the second dose cohort.

Sequenced on an Illumina HiSeq 2500. First-strand cDNA was synthesized with Superscript III and a set of TRAV- and TRBV-specific primers, covering both TCRalpha and TCRbeta chains. TCRs were amplified with Phusion for approximately 21 PCR cycles, with a constant-region primer paired with the adapter attached to the V primers. The MessageAmp II aRNA Amplification Kit was used to amplify the isolated mRNA, with in vitro transcription run for roughly 15 hours at 37 degrees C. mRNA for TCR sequencing was isolated with the Dynabeads mRNA DIRECT Purification Kit. Indexed Illumina adapters were added in a second Phusion PCR of about 24 cycles, after which AMPure XP beads were used to purify the products. Regarding the original processing steps: Using custom Perl scripts, TCR sequences encoding the same protein were pooled, out-of-frame sequences were removed, and the abundance of each clonotype was computed. The analysis excluded TCR sequences that were supported by just one read. The metrics used to describe the repertoires included Shannon entropy, Gini index, clonality, richness, and the frequency of TCRs shared between repertoires. Using fastp at Q25 and MiXCR, TCRdb reprocessed the public reads and kept productive beta chains. Duplicate CDR3 protein sequences are folded into a single record with the most common DNA and genes. TCRdb's processing, not the authors', yielded these V and J calls. The sample has under 90,000 distinct CDR3 sequences on record, under 20% of them singletons. The ten largest clones capture approximately 1.5% of the sample.

Per the publication, the time point label means: after trial treatment. This specimen's treatment or condition label, per the study, means: LDRT plus nivolumab, ipilimumab, low-dose cyclophosphamide and aspirin (RACIN trial). Donors were enrolled in RACIN, a single-arm phase I dose-escalation trial combining nivolumab, ipilimumab, aspirin, low-dose cyclophosphamide and low-dose radiotherapy. Patients were eligible if they had advanced solid tumors that were TIL-negative. This clonotype was counted ten times or more. Its antigen is unknown. No much larger clone is present one base from it, and per-base qualities are unavailable. Trimming costs V 7 bases and J 0 bases, and their ends lie 13 bases apart. CDR1 and CDR2 were assigned from the germline V gene as SGHTA and FQGTGA. Measured from the cysteine to the phenylalanine, the CDR3 is 16 residues long. Only the CDR3 portion is preserved as DNA: 48 bases, with reading frame beginning at the first base.

This sequence was found in a male donor with prostate cancer. The V gene is TRBV7-3 and the J gene is TRBJ2-6; perhaps TRBD2 is the D gene, with 6 bases matching. The material was PBMCs, obtained after low-dose radiotherapy plus immunotherapy. CDR3 protein: CASTSMGGSGANVLTF. At the DNA level, the sequence is TGTGCCAGCACCAGCATGGGGGGCTCTGGGGCCAACGTCCTGACTTTC.